Listed here are 8 T cell receptor beta chains from one sample, sequenced in a study of T cells in Graves' hyperthyroidism and ophthalmopathy. RNA transcripts gave rise to amplified TCR beta CDR3 regions. A first-round RT-PCR of the TCR CDR3 used the HTBI primer set. MiXCR, applied by TCRdb to the multiplex PCR reads, yields one record per CDR3 protein. The sample records fewer than 600,000 distinct CDR3 sequences, approximately 14% being singletons. The sample taken for sequencing was blood. The source is a woman between 18 and 29 years old with Graves' hyperthyroidism.

This clonotype turned up a few times. The V and J genes are TRBV6-1 and TRBJ2-5; 8 positions agree with TRBD2. The CDR3 loop spans 14 amino acids. Germline CDR1 and CDR2: MNHNS and SASEGT. Trimming cost V 3 bases and J 4 bases; bases outside gene matches: 4. DNA of the CDR3: TGTGCCAGCAGTGATGCGGGGGGCGGAGAGACCCAGTACTTC. Its translation is CASSDAGGGETQYF.

This clonotype was found many times. CDR3 loop: CSAMGRVDNQPQHF. CDR3 DNA: TGCAGTGCTATGGGCAGGGTAGACAATCAGCCCCAGCATTTT. This chain joins TRBV20-1 and TRBJ1-5, with TRBD1 as a possible D gene (5 bases). The CDR3 consists of 14 residues. Germline V gene data show CDR1 as DFQATT and CDR2 as SNEGSKA (reference sequence). Trimming took off 4 bases at V and 3 bases at J, with 13 bases between the two ends.

This clonotype came up a few times. The chain has TRBV28 and TRBJ2-7; no definite D call. CDR1 MDHEN and CDR2 SYDVKM come from the germline V gene. CDR3 length equals 12 residues. V lost 2 bases and J lost 3, with 5 bases in between. The CDR3: CASSLRNYEQYF. CDR3 nucleotides: TGTGCCAGCAGTTTACGAAACTACGAGCAGTACTTC.

This clonotype was observed many times. V usage is TRBV15 and J usage is TRBJ1-1; 7 bases line up with TRBD1. V lost 4 bases to trimming and J lost 5 bases; unmatched junction nucleotides: 10. This CDR3 is built from 15 residues. Germline V lookup: CDR1 LNHNV, CDR2 YYDKDF (reference sequence). This CDR3 reads CATSTSDRDRTEAFF. The CDR3 DNA sequence: TGTGCCACCAGCACCTCAGACAGGGATCGGACTGAAGCTTTCTTT.

In this sample, this clonotype turned up many times. The chain has TRBV30 and TRBJ1-2; D not certain. V lost 0 bases to trimming and J lost 4 bases, with 12 bases between them. The CDR3 spans 14 residues. In germline, CDR1 is GTSNPN, CDR2 SVGIG (reference sequence). CDR3 residues: CAWSVQTPGYGYTF. In nucleotides, the CDR3 is TGTGCCTGGAGTGTACAAACCCCGGGCTATGGCTACACCTTC.

This clonotype was recorded at least ten times. The chain joins TRBV25-1 to TRBJ1-1, with D possibly TRBD1 on 5 matching bases. The CDR3 is made up of 15 amino acids. Trimming removed 7 bases at V and 2 bases at J, with 17 bases between. Germline lookup yields CDR1 MGHDK and CDR2 SYGVNS. The CDR3 here is CASTLYRDGNTEAFF. In nucleotides, the CDR3 is TGTGCCAGCACACTTTACCGGGACGGCAACACTGAAGCTTTCTTT.

This clonotype was detected many times. J is TRBJ2-5 and V is TRBV6-1, with D unresolved. V lost 3 bases and J 4 bases, leaving 9 bases between the germline ends. Germline CDR1 MNHNS, CDR2 SASEGT. The CDR3 extends over 13 amino acids. The CDR3 loop reads CASSEVLGETQYF. DNA for the CDR3: TGTGCCAGCAGTGAGGTGTTAGGAGAGACCCAGTACTTC.

This rearrangement joins TRBV7-8 to TRBJ2-2; D is undetermined. Germline V gene sequence: CDR1 SGHVS, CDR2 FQNEAQ. The CDR3 runs 14 residues. The V end lost 2 bases, the J end lost 0 bases, and 4 bases lay between the germline ends. For the CDR3, the DNA is TGTGCCAGCAGCTTACCTCCGAACACCGGGGAGCTGTTTTTT. It yields the protein CASSLPPNTGELFF.